The TCR beta chain under discussion was sequenced for a study of blood T cell repertoires in COVID-19. Across the study: The cDNA or gDNA used as material had been derived from T cells, B-cell-depleted T cells, or PBMCs.

V was clipped by 2 bases and J by 7 bases; unmatched bases: 5. The CDR3 spans 15 residues. Germline-derived CDR1 and CDR2 are MNHEY and SVGEGT. Data came from immunoSEQ multiplex PCR; TCRdb stores just in-frame clones and leaves some out. Here the sample spans about 150,000 clones, roughly 90% being singletons. V usage is TRBV6-2 or TRBV6-3 and J usage is TRBJ2-1, with 10 bases lining up with TRBD2. The clonotype comes from a woman aged 25 to 39 with acute COVID-19. Sequencing was performed on PBMCs or T cells enriched from blood (not recorded which). The CDR3 spells CASSYGSSGRNEQFF. The CDR3 DNA follows: TGTGCCAGCAGTTACGGTTCTAGCGGGAGAAATGAGCAGTTCTTC.